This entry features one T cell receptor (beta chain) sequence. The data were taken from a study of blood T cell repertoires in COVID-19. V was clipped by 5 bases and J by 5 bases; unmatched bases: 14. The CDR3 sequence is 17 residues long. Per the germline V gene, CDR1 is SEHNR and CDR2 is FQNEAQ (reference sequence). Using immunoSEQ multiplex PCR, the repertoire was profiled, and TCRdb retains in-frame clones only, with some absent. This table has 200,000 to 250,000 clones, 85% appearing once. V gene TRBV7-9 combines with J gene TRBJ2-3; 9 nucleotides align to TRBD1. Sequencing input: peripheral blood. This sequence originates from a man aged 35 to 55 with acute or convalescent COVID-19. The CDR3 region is CASSPHPGTGIRDTQYF. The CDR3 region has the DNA TGTGCCAGCAGCCCGCATCCCGGGACAGGGATAAGAGATACGCAGTATTTT.